This is a list of T cell receptor beta chains from one sample in a study of CD8 T cells in ankylosing spondylitis. TCRdb re-analysed the 5' RACE reads in MiXCR, keeping a single row per CDR3 protein. The sample includes 500,000 to 550,000 distinct CDR3 sequences, 9.5% to 15% of them seen just once. Sequencing was carried out using blood, either unsorted or a sorted T cell fraction (not recorded which). All receptors come from a male donor with ankylosing spondylitis. CDR3s include the opening cysteine and the closing phenylalanine or tryptophan. The order of the fields is V gene, J gene, D gene, clone size, CDR3 DNA, CDR3 protein. D genes are given only for firm matches. Clone size, where shown, is once, few, many, or a class for clones that have expanded.

v_gene: TRBV3-1; j_gene: TRBJ1-5; d_gene: NA; abundance: NA; CDR3nt: TGTGCCAGCAGCCAAGATCGGATGTCGGCCCAGCATTTT; CDR3aa: CASSQDRMSAQHF
v_gene: TRBV30; j_gene: TRBJ2-1; d_gene: NA; abundance: NA; CDR3nt: TGTGCCTGGAGTGTTGTTAACGCGGCGGAGAATGAGCAGTTCTTC; CDR3aa: CAWSVVNAAENEQFF
v_gene: TRBV24-1; j_gene: TRBJ1-4; d_gene: NA; abundance: few; CDR3nt: TGTGCCACCAGTGATTCGGACCCGGCCGGAGAAAAACTGTTTTTT; CDR3aa: CATSDSDPAGEKLFF
v_gene: TRBV5-1; j_gene: TRBJ2-2; d_gene: TRBD2; abundance: NA; CDR3nt: TGCGCCAGCAGCTTGGAACCTAGCGGGATGGTGGCCGGGGAGCTGTTTTTT; CDR3aa: CASSLEPSGMVAGELFF
v_gene: TRBV20-1; j_gene: TRBJ1-2; d_gene: NA; abundance: NA; CDR3nt: TGCAGTGCACCGGTTCGGGGGTTTAACTATGGCTACACCTTC; CDR3aa: CSAPVRGFNYGYTF
v_gene: TRBV20-1; j_gene: TRBJ2-3; d_gene: TRBD1; abundance: few; CDR3nt: TGCAGTGCTCGACAGGGGACTAGCACAGATACGCAGTATTTT; CDR3aa: CSARQGTSTDTQYF
v_gene: TRBV11-2; j_gene: TRBJ2-3; d_gene: TRBD2; abundance: NA; CDR3nt: TGTGCCAGCAGCTTAGGAGGCGGGAGGGCCTTTGGAGATACGCAGTATTTT; CDR3aa: CASSLGGGRAFGDTQYF
v_gene: TRBV11-2; j_gene: TRBJ2-7; d_gene: TRBD2; abundance: NA; CDR3nt: TGTGCCAGCAGTTTAGCGCGGGAGAACGAGCAGTACTTC; CDR3aa: CASSLARENEQYF
v_gene: TRBV30; j_gene: TRBJ1-1; d_gene: NA; abundance: NA; CDR3nt: TGTGCCTGGGACCGACAGAGGGACACTGAAGCTTTCTTT; CDR3aa: CAWDRQRDTEAFF
v_gene: TRBV28; j_gene: TRBJ2-3; d_gene: TRBD1; abundance: NA; CDR3nt: TGTGCCAGCAGTTTCGACAGGGCATACACAGATACGCAGTATTTT; CDR3aa: CASSFDRAYTDTQYF
v_gene: TRBV5-1; j_gene: TRBJ1-3; d_gene: NA; abundance: many; CDR3nt: TGCGCCAGCAGCTCGGACGGCAAGGCTGGAAACACCATATATTTT; CDR3aa: CASSSDGKAGNTIYF
v_gene: TRBV18; j_gene: TRBJ2-2; d_gene: NA; abundance: NA; CDR3nt: TGTGCCAGCTCGGACTACAGCGCTTCGAACACCGGGGAGCTGTTTTTT; CDR3aa: CASSDYSASNTGELFF
v_gene: TRBV30; j_gene: TRBJ2-2; d_gene: TRBD2; abundance: once; CDR3nt: TGTGCCTGTGGGACTAGCGGGAGCTCGGCCACCGGGGAGCTGTTTTTT; CDR3aa: CACGTSGSSATGELFF
v_gene: TRBV20-1; j_gene: TRBJ2-3; d_gene: NA; abundance: few; CDR3nt: TGCAGTGCGAAACCGATCTCCACCACAGATACGCAGTATTTT; CDR3aa: CSAKPISTTDTQYF
v_gene: TRBV5-4; j_gene: TRBJ2-5; d_gene: TRBD2; abundance: NA; CDR3nt: TGTGCCAGCAGCTTGCGTAGCGGGAAACAAGAGACCCAGTACTTC; CDR3aa: CASSLRSGKQETQYF
v_gene: TRBV20-1; j_gene: TRBJ1-2; d_gene: NA; abundance: few; CDR3nt: TGCAGTGCTAGCGCACGAGGGGCTAACTATGGCTACACCTTC; CDR3aa: CSASARGANYGYTF
v_gene: TRBV30; j_gene: TRBJ2-3; d_gene: NA; abundance: NA; CDR3nt: TGTGCCTGGAGTGGCGGGATCACAGATACGCAGTATTTT; CDR3aa: CAWSGGITDTQYF
v_gene: TRBV20-1; j_gene: TRBJ2-1; d_gene: TRBD2; abundance: few; CDR3nt: TGCAGTGCCGGGGAGGTAGCGGGAGCATACAATGAGCAGTTCTTC; CDR3aa: CSAGEVAGAYNEQFF
v_gene: TRBV27; j_gene: TRBJ2-1; d_gene: NA; abundance: many; CDR3nt: TGTGCCAGCAGTTTATTCGGCACAGGAGTTTACAATGAGCAGTTCTTC; CDR3aa: CASSLFGTGVYNEQFF
v_gene: TRBV20-1; j_gene: TRBJ2-7; d_gene: TRBD1; abundance: NA; CDR3nt: TGCAGTGCGCCTCCGGGACAGGGATCGAACGAGCAGTACTTC; CDR3aa: CSAPPGQGSNEQYF
v_gene: TRBV3-1; j_gene: TRBJ2-7; d_gene: NA; abundance: few; CDR3nt: TGTGCCAGCGGTCAGAGGGACTACGAGCAGTACTTC; CDR3aa: CASGQRDYEQYF
v_gene: TRBV3-1; j_gene: TRBJ1-2; d_gene: NA; abundance: few; CDR3nt: TGTGCCAGCAGCCAAGGGGCAGAGACCGTCGGCTACACCTTC; CDR3aa: CASSQGAETVGYTF
v_gene: TRBV4-1; j_gene: TRBJ2-1; d_gene: NA; abundance: many; CDR3nt: TGCGCCAGCAGCTCCACCCCCTACAATGAGCAGTTCTTC; CDR3aa: CASSSTPYNEQFF
v_gene: TRBV5-1; j_gene: TRBJ1-2; d_gene: NA; abundance: NA; CDR3nt: TGCGCCAGCAAGGACCCGGGGGGGGCTCGAGGCTACACCTTC; CDR3aa: CASKDPGGARGYTF
v_gene: TRBV10-3; j_gene: TRBJ2-7; d_gene: TRBD1; abundance: NA; CDR3nt: TGTGCCATCAGGGGACAGGGAAACTCCTACGAGCAGTACTTC; CDR3aa: CAIRGQGNSYEQYF
v_gene: TRBV29-1; j_gene: TRBJ2-1; d_gene: NA; abundance: few; CDR3nt: TGCAGCGCTCCCCGGGGGAGCGGTGCGACGGATGAGCAGTTCTTC; CDR3aa: CSAPRGSGATDEQFF